These T cell receptor beta chains were read from a single sample in a study of shared clonotypes between healthy human individuals. Assay used: immunoSEQ multiplex PCR; TCRdb lists only in-frame clones, some missing. The table lists 2,500,000 or so clones, approximately 93% of them singletons. Sequenced material: naive CD4+ T cells from PBMCs. The receptor source for this set is a man aged 18 to 30 in good health. Some clones in this sample may be carry-over from other donors' samples. Each CDR3 is given with its conserved first and last residue. The D gene is left open where the match is weak. The size of a clone is reported for some rows only, either as once, few or many, or as a class for expanded clones.

NA TRBJ1-1 TRBV23-1 NA CASSLRGTGDTEAFF TGCGCCAGCAGCCTTCGGGGAACCGGGGACACTGAAGCTTTCTTT
TRBD2 TRBJ2-3 TRBV18 NA CATPPVGGGPSTDTQYF TGTGCCACTCCACCTGTGGGGGGAGGGCCCTCCACAGATACGCAGTATTTT
NA TRBJ2-3 TRBV5-1 NA CASSHGRGSDTQYF TGCGCCAGCAGTCACGGGAGAGGGTCAGATACGCAGTATTTT
NA TRBJ1-1 TRBV18 NA CASSAETGTEAFF TGTGCCAGCTCAGCAGAAACGGGGACTGAAGCTTTCTTT
TRBD2 TRBJ2-7 TRBV4-1 NA CASSPSRLAGPTYEQYF TGCGCCAGCAGCCCAAGTCGTCTAGCGGGTCCGACCTACGAGCAGTACTTC
NA TRBJ2-7 TRBV11-2 NA CASSSGPSTGSYEQYF TGTGCCAGCAGCTCCGGCCCCTCGACTGGTTCCTACGAGCAGTACTTC
TRBD2 TRBJ2-1 TRBV5-6 NA CASSTLAGGDEQFF TGTGCCAGCAGCACGCTAGCGGGAGGGGATGAGCAGTTCTTC
TRBD2 TRBJ2-1 TRBV7-3 NA CASSPRLAGVNEQFF TGTGCCAGCAGCCCCAGACTAGCGGGAGTCAATGAGCAGTTCTTC
NA TRBJ2-7 TRBV5-1 NA CASSSGGGLSYEQYF TGCGCCAGCAGCTCCGGTGGGGGGCTGTCCTACGAGCAGTACTTC
TRBD2 TRBJ2-7 TRBV29-1 NA CSVLGLGRYEQYF TGCAGCGTTTTGGGACTAGGCCGCTACGAGCAGTACTTC
TRBD2 TRBJ2-3 TRBV29-1 NA CSVLPAGAGSTDTQYF TGCAGCGTTTTGCCGGCGGGAGCGGGTAGCACAGATACGCAGTATTTT
NA TRBJ1-5 TRBV19 once CASSISRAQPQHF TGTGCCAGTAGTATTAGCCGGGCTCAGCCCCAGCATTTT
TRBD2 TRBJ2-3 TRBV9 NA CASSATRLAGGDLTDTQYF TGTGCCAGCAGCGCCACCAGACTAGCGGGAGGGGACCTCACAGATACGCAGTATTTT
TRBD1 TRBJ1-1 TRBV6-5 NA CASSSRTGRDTEAFF TGTGCCAGCAGTTCCCGGACAGGGAGGGACACTGAAGCTTTCTTT
NA TRBJ1-2 TRBV5-1 NA CASSLYSNYGYTF TGCGCCAGCAGCTTGTATTCTAACTATGGCTACACCTTC
NA TRBJ1-4 TRBV27 NA CASSFPPGRVREKLFF TGTGCCAGCAGTTTCCCCCCGGGGCGCGTACGTGAAAAACTGTTTTTT
NA TRBJ2-3 TRBV7-2 NA CASSPGRSTDTQYF TGTGCCAGCAGCCCCGGAAGGAGCACAGATACGCAGTATTTT
NA TRBJ2-1 TRBV4-2 NA CASSQASDSYNEQFF TGTGCCAGCAGCCAAGCCTCAGACTCCTACAATGAGCAGTTCTTC
TRBD1 TRBJ2-3 TRBV5-1 NA CASSIRDRVTDTQYF TGCGCCAGCAGCATCCGGGACAGAGTCACAGATACGCAGTATTTT
TRBD2 TRBJ2-7 TRBV6-1 NA CASSGAGGNEQYF TGTGCCAGCAGTGGGGCGGGAGGGAACGAGCAGTACTTC
TRBD2 TRBJ2-1 TRBV20-1 NA CSRGRRNEQFF TGCAGTCGCGGGAGACGCAATGAGCAGTTCTTC
TRBD1 TRBJ1-2 TRBV4-2 NA CASSHSDRGGYTF TGTGCCAGCAGCCATTCAGACAGGGGTGGCTACACCTTC
TRBD1 TRBJ1-5 TRBV18 NA CASSRQGTYNQPQHF TGTGCCAGCTCACGACAGGGGACTTACAATCAGCCCCAGCATTTT
TRBD2 TRBJ2-5 TRBV15 NA CATSRLAGEGPETQYF TGTGCCACCAGCAGACTAGCGGGAGAGGGTCCGGAGACCCAGTACTTC
NA TRBJ2-7 TRBV5-6 few CASSLDRISYEQYF TGTGCCAGCAGCTTGGATCGGATCTCCTACGAGCAGTACTTC
NA TRBJ2-3 TRBV10-3 NA CAIKTTDTQYF TGTGCCATCAAAACCACAGATACGCAGTATTTT
NA TRBJ1-1 TRBV2 NA CASSEQGYTEAFF TGTGCCAGCAGTGAACAGGGGTACACTGAAGCTTTCTTT
NA TRBJ2-1 TRBV5-4 NA CASSGRGGYNEQFF TGTGCCAGCAGCGGCCGGGGCGGTTACAATGAGCAGTTCTTC
NA TRBJ1-3 TRBV28 NA CASSLTGSGNTIYF TGTGCCAGCAGTTTGACCGGGTCTGGAAACACCATATATTTT
NA TRBJ2-1 TRBV15 once CATSRILASEQFF TGTGCCACCAGCAGAATACTAGCCAGTGAGCAGTTCTTC
NA TRBJ1-5 TRBV19 NA CASSINLNQPQHF TGTGCCAGTAGTATAAACCTCAATCAGCCCCAGCATTTT
NA TRBJ1-4 TRBV6-5 NA CASSYGGAGDEKLFF TGTGCCAGCAGTTACGGAGGGGCTGGCGATGAAAAACTGTTTTTT
NA TRBJ2-2 TRBV9 NA CASSVLGRLPGSTGELFF TGTGCCAGCAGCGTACTTGGCAGACTCCCCGGTAGCACCGGGGAGCTGTTTTTT
TRBD2 TRBJ2-7 TRBV5-4 NA CASSFAGGPSEQYF TGTGCCAGCAGCTTTGCGGGAGGGCCGAGCGAGCAGTACTTC
TRBD2 TRBJ2-1 TRBV19 once CASSGTGLAPMEQFF TGTGCCAGTAGTGGGACGGGACTAGCACCCATGGAGCAGTTCTTC
TRBD1 TRBJ1-3 TRBV5-1 NA CASGDSYSGNTIYF TGCGCCAGCGGGGACAGTTACTCTGGAAACACCATATATTTT
TRBD2 TRBJ2-7 TRBV27 NA CASSLFGSGSSEQYF TGTGCCAGCAGTTTATTTGGTAGCGGGAGTTCCGAGCAGTACTTC
TRBD1 TRBJ2-1 TRBV7-9 few CASSLTTGEQFF TGTGCCAGCAGCCTAACGACAGGGGAACAGTTCTTC
NA TRBJ1-5 TRBV30 NA CSPLEGRKGSNQPQHF TGTTCGCCTCTTGAGGGGCGGAAAGGGAGCAATCAGCCCCAGCATTTT
TRBD2 TRBJ2-7 TRBV28 NA CASRNLVTSGRIEQYF TGTGCCAGCAGAAACCTCGTCACGAGCGGGAGAATCGAGCAGTACTTC
NA TRBJ2-3 TRBV28 NA CASSSTTDTQYF TGTGCCAGCAGTTCGACTACGGATACGCAGTATTTT